The 13 T cell receptor beta chains given below trace back to one sample, sequenced in a study of blood T cells in healthy people across ages. A sample-barcoded 5' primer and a J-beta primer mix were used in a second PCR of about 7 to 12 cycles. One entry per CDR3 protein, called by TCRdb with MiXCR from the 5' RACE reads. The sample has about 780,000 distinct CDR3 sequences, about 47% seen once; the top ten hold roughly 20%. Sequencing input: blood. All receptors derive from a man older than 75 in good health.

The chain combines TRBV29-1 with TRBJ2-5, with D maybe TRBD1 (6 bases). CDR3 length: 11 residues. Trimming pared 5 bases from V and 3 bases from J, leaving 7 bases between. Germline CDR1 and CDR2: SQVTM and ANQGSEA. The DNA for the CDR3 is TGCAGCGTTAACAGGGAAGAGACCCAGTACTTC. It codes for CSVNREETQYF.

As to this clonotype: A single base separates this from a much larger clone, so it may be a read error. The chain carries TRBV24-1 and TRBJ2-7; 8 bases line up with TRBD1. CDR3 length: 16 amino acids. V dropped 3 bases and J dropped 7; count of bases not matched to a gene: 13. CDR1 and CDR2 (germline): KGHDR, SFDVKD. Here the CDR3 reads CATSDPGTGPYNEQYF. Written as DNA, the CDR3 is TGTGCCACCAGTGATCCAGGGACAGGTCCTTACAATGAGCAGTACTTC.

This clonotype has ten or more counts. This rearrangement joins TRBV20-1 to TRBJ2-1; TRBD2 aligns across 12 bases. The V gene's germline CDR1 is DFQATT and CDR2 SNEGSKA (reference sequence). With V trimmed by 3 bases and J by 7 bases, 4 bases remained unmatched. This CDR3 region has 14 residues. CDR3 region: CSASRTSGINEQFF. The CDR3 DNA reads TGCAGTGCTAGTAGGACTAGCGGGATAAATGAGCAGTTCTTC.

Of note for this clonotype: A much larger clone sits a single nucleotide away, making a read error possible. J is TRBJ2-7 and V is TRBV7-2; TRBD2 agrees at 11 bases. The end of the DNA is better explained by TRBJ2-5, so the J call may be wrong. CDR3 length equals 15 residues. CDR1 and CDR2 from the germline V gene are SGHTA and FQGNSA. CDR3 sequence reads: CASSPTSGSLGTQYF. CDR3 nucleotide sequence: TGTGCCAGCAGCCCTACTAGCGGGAGTTTGGGGACCCAGTACTTC.

V is TRBV7-9 and J is TRBJ2-1; D may be TRBD2 (6 bases). The CDR3 runs 14 residues. Deletions cut 10 bases from V and 10 bases from J, with 23 bases between. Germline V gene sequence: CDR1 SEHNR, CDR2 FQNEAQ (reference sequence). The CDR3 spells CAIDRLDLSSEQFF. CDR3 bases: TGTGCCATCGATCGACTAGACCTCTCCTCCGAGCAGTTCTTC. Full variable domain (remainder filled in from reference TRBV7-9 and TRBJ2-1): DTGVSQNPRHKITKRGQNVTFRCDPISEHNRLYWYRQTLGQGPEFLTYFQNEAQLEKSRLLSDRFSAERPKGSFSTLEIQRTEQGDSAMYLCAIDRLDLSSEQFFGPGTRLTVL.

The rearrangement links TRBV7-6 to TRBJ2-5, with unresolved D. CDR1 and CDR2 from the germline V gene are SGHVS and FNYEAQ. This CDR3 region has 11 residues. Trimming took off 5 bases at V and 11 bases at J, with 12 bases between the two ends. The CDR3 region has the DNA TGTGCCAGCAGCCTCTCCACTGAGCAGTACTTC. It encodes CASSLSTEQYF.

This chain joins TRBV6-5 and TRBJ2-6; D possibly corresponds to TRBD2 (5 bases). Germline V CDR1 and CDR2: MNHEY, SVGAGI. The CDR3 is 17 residues long. Trimming cost V 2 bases and J 0 bases, with 11 bases left between them. The CDR3 sequence is CASSYDLGSSGANVLTF. CDR3 DNA: TGTGCCAGCAGTTACGATTTGGGGAGCTCTGGGGCCAACGTCCTGACTTTC.

This chain joins TRBV7-2 and TRBJ2-7, with 8 bases matching TRBD1. CDR1 and CDR2 (germline): SGHTA, FQGNSA. Trimming at V came to 5 bases and at J to 3 bases, leaving 9 bases not matched to a gene. CDR3 size: 15 residues. The CDR3 DNA reads TGTGCCAGCAGCGTTGGACAGGGCGGGCGCTACGAGCAGTACTTC. Translation gives CASSVGQGGRYEQYF.

The rearrangement uses TRBV3-1 and TRBJ2-1; TRBD2 matches at 14 bases. This CDR3 contains 19 residues. Germline CDR1 and CDR2: LGHDT and YNNKEL (reference sequence). V lost 4 bases and J lost 8; bases outside the gene matches: 16. CDR3 region: CASSPTIAGLAGAGDEQFF. Written as DNA, the CDR3 is TGTGCCAGCAGCCCAACCATTGCGGGACTAGCGGGAGCAGGGGATGAGCAGTTCTTC.

Here the CDR3 DNA reads TGTGCCAGCAGCCCTCCCGGGACTTCCTACAATGAGCAGTACTTC. This codes for CASSPPGTSYNEQYF. J is TRBJ2-4 and V is TRBV9, with D tentatively TRBD2 (6 bases). Looked up from germline, CDR1 is SGDLS and CDR2 is YYNGEE. The CDR3 loop spans 15 amino acids. V was cut by 4 bases and J by 13 bases, with 24 bases left in between.

The rearrangement joins TRBV20-1 to TRBJ2-3; D remains unclear. The CDR3 sequence is 16 residues long. Germline values: CDR1 DFQATT, CDR2 SNEGSKA (reference sequence). With 2 bases removed from V and 2 bases from J, the gap between germline ends came to 17 bases. The CDR3 sequence is CSARPSASKLTDTQYF. CDR3 DNA sequence: TGCAGTGCTAGACCCTCCGCTTCTAAACTCACAGATACGCAGTATTTT.

This clonotype was picked up a small number of times. The chain recombines TRBV7-2 with TRBJ2-3; 10 bases fit TRBD2. The germline gives CDR1 SGHTA, CDR2 FQGNSA. After removal of 0 bases from V and 5 bases from J, the junction contained 5 bases not matched to a gene. There are 16 residues in the CDR3. CDR3: CASSLASGRFLDTQYF. In nucleotides, the CDR3 is TGTGCCAGCAGCTTAGCTAGCGGGAGGTTCCTAGATACGCAGTATTTT.

A note on this clonotype: A junction end diverges from the germline sequence, so it may reflect a read error. The rearrangement joins TRBV6-1 to TRBJ1-4; 10 bases are a match to TRBD1. The V gene's germline CDR1 is MNHNS and CDR2 SASEGT. The CDR3 sequence is 19 residues long. CDR3 in DNA: TGTGCCAGCAGACCCGACAGGGGGCCGCTTGGGGCAACTAATAAAAAACTGTTTTTT. Protein: CASRPDRGPLGATNKKLFF.